These T cell receptor beta chains were read from a single sample in a study of cytomegalovirus exposure and HLA in healthy donors. The table came from immunoSEQ multiplex PCR; TCRdb's copy has only in-frame clones and leaves some out. Found here are 200,000 or so clones; the top ten clones hold over 0.95%. Sequenced material: PBMCs. These receptors were obtained from a girl aged 2 to 10 in good health and CMV-seropositive. Both conserved end residues are part of each CDR3. The D gene is left open where the match is weak.

>TRBJ2-1|TRBV19|.
TGTGCCAGTAGTATAGTCGCCGGACAGTTTTATTACAATGAGCAGTTCTTC
CASSIVAGQFYYNEQFF
>TRBJ2-2|TRBV25-1|.
TGTGCCAGCAGTGAACATGGGGCTCTCGGCGGGGAGCTGTTTTTT
CASSEHGALGGELFF
>TRBJ2-2|TRBV6-6|.
TGTGCCAGCATTAAACTCCCCGGGACCGGGGAGCTGTTTTTT
CASIKLPGTGELFF
>TRBJ2-7|TRBV28|.
TGTGCCAGCACTCGGTCCTCCTACGAGCAGTACTTC
CASTRSSYEQYF
>TRBJ2-6|TRBV6-5|.
TGTGCCAGCAGGCTCTCCTACTCTGGGGCCAACGTCCTGACTTTC
CASRLSYSGANVLTF
>TRBJ2-7|TRBV27|.
TGTGCCAGCAGTTTACGGGGGACAGCCTACGAGCAGTACTTC
CASSLRGTAYEQYF
>TRBJ2-3|TRBV27|.
TGTGCCAGCAAAAGGGGGACAAAAGTGCCCACAGATACGCAGTATTTT
CASKRGTKVPTDTQYF
>TRBJ2-1|TRBV5-4|TRBD2
TGTGCCAGCAGCCCCAAACTAGCGGGCTCCTACAATGAGCAGTTCTTC
CASSPKLAGSYNEQFF
>TRBJ2-4|TRBV30|.
TGTGCCTGGAGATTCGGGAACCTTCAGTACTTC
CAWRFGNLQYF
>TRBJ2-7|TRBV19|TRBD2
TGTGCCAGTAGGGGGAGGGGAGGTCCCTCCTACGAGCAGTACTTC
CASRGRGGPSYEQYF
>TRBJ2-2|TRBV29-1|.
TGCAGCGTTAGCAACACCGGGGAGCTGTTTTTT
CSVSNTGELFF
>TRBJ1-6|TRBV27|.
TGTGCCACCAGCCTAGGGGGGGACCCATATAATTCACCCCTCCACTTT
CATSLGGDPYNSPLHF
>TRBJ2-3|TRBV5-4|.
TGTGCCAGCAGCTTGGAGCGGGGCACAGATACGCAGTATTTT
CASSLERGTDTQYF
>TRBJ1-5|TRBV6-1|.
TGTGCCAGCAGTGAAGCGCGCCGGTTGGGCCAGCCCCAGCATTTT
CASSEARRLGQPQHF